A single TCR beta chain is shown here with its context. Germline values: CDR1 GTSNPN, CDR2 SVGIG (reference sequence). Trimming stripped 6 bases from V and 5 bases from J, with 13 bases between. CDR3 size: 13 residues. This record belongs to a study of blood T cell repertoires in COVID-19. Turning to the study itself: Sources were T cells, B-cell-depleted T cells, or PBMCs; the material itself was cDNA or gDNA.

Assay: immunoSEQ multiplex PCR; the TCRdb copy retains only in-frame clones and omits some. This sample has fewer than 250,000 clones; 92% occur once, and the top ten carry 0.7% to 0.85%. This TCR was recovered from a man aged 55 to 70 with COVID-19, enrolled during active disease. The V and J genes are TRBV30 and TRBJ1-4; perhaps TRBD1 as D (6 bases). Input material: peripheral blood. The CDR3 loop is CACATGPNEKLFF. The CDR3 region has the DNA TGTGCCTGCGCGACAGGCCCAAATGAAAAACTGTTTTTT. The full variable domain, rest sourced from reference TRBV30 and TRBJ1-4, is SQTIHQWPATLVQPVGSPLSLECTVEGTSNPNLYWYRQAAGRGLQLLFYSVGIGQISSEVPQNLSASRPQDRQFILSSKKLLLSDSGFYLCACATGPNEKLFFGSGTQLSVL.